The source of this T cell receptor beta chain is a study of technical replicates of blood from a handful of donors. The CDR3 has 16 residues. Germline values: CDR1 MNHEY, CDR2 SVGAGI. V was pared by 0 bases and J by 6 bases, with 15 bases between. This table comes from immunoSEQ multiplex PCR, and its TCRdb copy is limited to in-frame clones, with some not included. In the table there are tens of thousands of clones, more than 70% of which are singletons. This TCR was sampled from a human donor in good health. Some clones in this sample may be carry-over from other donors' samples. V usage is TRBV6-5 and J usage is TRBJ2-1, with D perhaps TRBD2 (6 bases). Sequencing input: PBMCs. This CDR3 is CASSYSLAGRANEQFF. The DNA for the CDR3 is TGTGCCAGCAGTTACTCCCTCGCGGGGCGGGCCAATGAGCAGTTCTTC.